The entry below gives a single T cell receptor (beta chain) sequence along with its context. Its recognized antigen is unknown. No much larger clone exists at a distance of one base, and base qualities are not known. For sequencing, an Illumina NovaSeq 6000 was employed. TCR cDNA was made using 5'RACE template switching, a step that added a universal primer site and unique molecular identifiers. Priming for cDNA synthesis came from both the TCR alpha and TCR beta constant segments. Library amplification used two PCR steps, and the second PCR step added sample barcodes and sequencing adapters. Sequencing of libraries was performed on Illumina HiSeq 2500 (2x100 bp) or NovaSeq (2x150 bp). The authors' analysis ran thus. MIGEC handled demultiplexing of reads and collapsing into UMI consensus sequences, while MiXCR performed V(D)J alignment. Clonotypes responding to the vaccine were identified with edgeR on replicate PBMC samples, with the criteria of FDR below 0.01 and a log2 fold change above 5 up to day 15. Each bulk clonotype received a CD4 or CD8 identity based on whether the sequenced CD4 or CD8 repertoire contained that clonotype at higher abundance. TCRdb trimmed the raw reads at Q25, called clones with MiXCR and kept productive beta chains. One record per CDR3 amino acid sequence lists the most common genes and DNA. None of the V and J calls come from the authors' own analysis; TCRdb made them. This sample gives some 170,000 distinct CDR3 sequences in total; 7% to 10% of them show up just once. The ten largest clonotypes hold around 33% of the sample.

The sample's treatment or condition label is to be understood as: live attenuated yellow fever vaccine strain. A standard Ficoll-Paque protocol was used to isolate PBMCs from peripheral blood. Dynabeads CD4 and CD8 positive selection kits were used to isolate CD4 and CD8 T-cell fractions. RNA was extracted with TriZol from bulk PBMCs, CD4 and CD8 fractions, and dextramer-positive and dextramer-negative fractions. This sample was included in a study of T cells after yellow fever vaccination (dated by TCRdb to the late 2010s). Notes on the research overall: The SMART-Seq v4 Ultra Low Input RNA kit was used to prepare libraries from fractions with low cell numbers. To follow T-cell clones before and after primary and booster YFV17D yellow fever vaccination, bulk TCR alpha and beta repertoires were sequenced over time. Two healthy male donors made up the cohort, one aged 18 to 29 years and the other aged 30 to 39 years. Bulk PBMC replicates and cell subsets were isolated from blood drawn at multiple timepoints before and after both primary and secondary immunization. Study-wide findings and limitations: The secondary T-cell response was weaker than the primary response but faster, peaking on day 5 instead of day 15. A small share of clonotypes occurred in both CD4 and CD8 compartments, likely arising from convergent recombination. Only two donors were included in the study, so the extent to which the findings can be generalized is limited. Computational filtering was needed because FACS-sorted repertoires could contain abundant contaminating clonotypes from the bulk population. After the booster, most of the clones that had expanded following primary vaccination were detected again (roughly 97% of CD4 and around 90% of CD8), which suggests that memory was broadly maintained.

In the germline V gene, CDR1 corresponds to LGHNT and CDR2 to FRNRAP. Counted from cysteine to phenylalanine, this CDR3 has 15 amino acids. The DNA shown is the 45-base CDR3, in frame from base 1. Relative to germline, V is 4 bases shorter and J is 6 bases shorter, with 17 bases between their ends. The source is a man aged 18 to 30 who received the YFV17D yellow fever vaccine. The rearrangement joined TRBV12-5 to TRBJ2-3; the D assignment is uncertain and may be TRBD1 or TRBD2, with 5 bases supporting each. This specimen consisted of CD8+ T cells sorted from PBMCs, obtained 45 days after the yellow fever booster vaccination. The CDR3 protein: CASGSAEARGDTQYF. The nucleotide sequence is given as TGTGCTAGTGGTTCCGCGGAGGCGAGGGGTGATACGCAGTATTTT. Here the CDR3 is joined to the reference TRBV12-5 and TRBJ2-3 genes, and the full variable domain is: DARVTQTPRHKVTEMGQEVTMRCQPILGHNTVFWYRQTMMQGLELLAYFRNRAPLDDSGMPKDRFSAEMPDATLATLKIQPSEPRDSAVYFCASGSAEARGDTQYFGPGTRLTVL.